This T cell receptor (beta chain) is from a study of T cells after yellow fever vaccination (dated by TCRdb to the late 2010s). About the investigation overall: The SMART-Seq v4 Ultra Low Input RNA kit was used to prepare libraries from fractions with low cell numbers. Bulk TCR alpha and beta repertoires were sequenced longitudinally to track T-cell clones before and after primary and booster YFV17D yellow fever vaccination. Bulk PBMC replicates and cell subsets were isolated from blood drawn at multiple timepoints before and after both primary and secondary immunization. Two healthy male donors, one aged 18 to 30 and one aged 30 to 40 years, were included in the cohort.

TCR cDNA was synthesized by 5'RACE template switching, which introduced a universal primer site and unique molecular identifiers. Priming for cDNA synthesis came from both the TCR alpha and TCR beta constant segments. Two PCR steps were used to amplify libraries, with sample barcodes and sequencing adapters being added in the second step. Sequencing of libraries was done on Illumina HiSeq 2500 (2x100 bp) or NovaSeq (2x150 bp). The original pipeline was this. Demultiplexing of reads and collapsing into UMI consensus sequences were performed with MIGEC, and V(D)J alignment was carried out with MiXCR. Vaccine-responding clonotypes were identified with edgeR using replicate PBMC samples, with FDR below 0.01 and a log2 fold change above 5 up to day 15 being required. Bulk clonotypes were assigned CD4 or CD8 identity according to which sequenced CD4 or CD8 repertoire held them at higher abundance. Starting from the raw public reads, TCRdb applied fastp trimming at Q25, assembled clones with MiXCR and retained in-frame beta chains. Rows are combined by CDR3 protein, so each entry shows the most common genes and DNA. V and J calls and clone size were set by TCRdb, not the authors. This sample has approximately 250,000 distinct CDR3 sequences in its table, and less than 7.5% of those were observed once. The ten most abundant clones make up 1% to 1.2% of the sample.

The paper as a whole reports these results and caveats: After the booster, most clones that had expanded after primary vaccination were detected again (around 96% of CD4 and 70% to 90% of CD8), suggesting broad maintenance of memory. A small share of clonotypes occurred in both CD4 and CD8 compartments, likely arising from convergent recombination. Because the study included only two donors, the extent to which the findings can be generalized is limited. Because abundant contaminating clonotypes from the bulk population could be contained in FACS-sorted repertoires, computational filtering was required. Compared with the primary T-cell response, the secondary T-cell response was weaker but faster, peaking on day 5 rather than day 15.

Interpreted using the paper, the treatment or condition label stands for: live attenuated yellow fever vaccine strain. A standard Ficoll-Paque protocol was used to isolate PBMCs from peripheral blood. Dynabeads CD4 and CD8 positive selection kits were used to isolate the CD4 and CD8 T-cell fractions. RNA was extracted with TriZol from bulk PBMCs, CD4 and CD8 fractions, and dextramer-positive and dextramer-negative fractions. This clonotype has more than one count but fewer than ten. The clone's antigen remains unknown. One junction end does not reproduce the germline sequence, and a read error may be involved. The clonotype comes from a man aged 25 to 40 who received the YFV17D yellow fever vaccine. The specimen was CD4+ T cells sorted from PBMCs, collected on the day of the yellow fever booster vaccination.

The bases are TGTGCCAGCAAAACTAGCGTCTCCCACGAGCAGTACTTC. Translated, it reads CASKTSVSHEQYF. In this chain, TRBV12-3 or TRBV12-4 is recombined with TRBJ2-7; 7 of the junction bases match TRBD2. The CDR3 has 13 amino acids, counting the end cysteine and phenylalanine. The only DNA kept is the CDR3, 39 bases in frame from the first base.